This passage covers 27 T cell receptor beta chains from one sample sequenced in a study of blood T cell repertoires in COVID-19. Repertoires were generated with immunoSEQ multiplex PCR, while TCRdb's copy carries only in-frame clones and drops some. The sample has 68,000 or so clones, 86% seen once. The sequenced sample consisted of peripheral blood. Receptors originate from a man aged 50-60 years with acute or convalescent COVID-19.

The rearrangement joins TRBV28 to TRBJ2-1, with TRBD2 matching over 12 bases. The germline V gene encodes CDR1 MDHEN and CDR2 SYDVKM. The J segment lost 1 base and the V segment lost 6 bases, leaving 13 bases of the junction unmatched. This CDR3 region has 19 residues. The CDR3 DNA follows: TGTGCCAGCAGCCCCCTAGCGGGGGGGACCCCTGTATCCTACAATGAGCAGTTCTTC. Residues: CASSPLAGGTPVSYNEQFF.

The chain joins TRBV7-3 to TRBJ1-2; no definite D call. This CDR3 is built from 17 residues. V gave up 5 bases and J gave up 6 bases, with 25 bases separating them. Germline V gene data show CDR1 as SGHTA and CDR2 as FQGTGA. The CDR3 loop reads CASSASGGISVDNGYTF. The CDR3 DNA sequence: TGTGCCAGCAGCGCTAGCGGTGGGATATCTGTGGATAATGGCTACACCTTC.

The CDR3 sequence is CASSPGRRETQYF. The CDR3 bases are TGTGCCAGCTCACCAGGGAGGCGGGAGACCCAGTACTTC. The V and J genes are TRBV18 and TRBJ2-5; tentatively, D is TRBD2 (6 bases). CDR3 length equals 13 residues. V was cut by 2 bases and J by 5 bases, with 9 bases left in between. Germline loops: CDR1 KGHSH, CDR2 LQKENI. Full variable domain (outside the CDR3, taken from reference TRBV18 and TRBJ2-5): NAGVMQNPRHLVRRRGQEARLRCSPMKGHSHVYWYRQLPEEGLKFMVYLQKENIIDESGMPKERFSAEFPKEGPSILRIQQVVRGDSAAYFCASSPGRRETQYFGPGTRLLVL.

The CDR3, as DNA: TGTGCCAGCAGTCTATACGCTCAGGGTGTCCCAAGGGTTGGCACCATATATTTT. This gives the protein CASSLYAQGVPRVGTIYF. V and J are TRBV28 and TRBJ1-3; D perhaps matches TRBD1 (5 bases). The CDR3 is 18 residues long. The V end lost 5 bases, the J end lost 9 bases, and 29 bases lay between the germline ends. The germline gives CDR1 MDHEN, CDR2 SYDVKM.

The chain carries TRBV18 and TRBJ1-1; perhaps TRBD1 as D (5 bases). V was trimmed by 1 base and J by 3 bases, leaving 12 bases between them. The length of the CDR3 is 15 residues. The germline CDR1 and CDR2 sequences are KGHSH and LQKENI. As DNA, the CDR3 is TGTGCCAGCTCACCACGGCGGGGCTGGGACACTGAAGCTTTCTTT. Protein product: CASSPRRGWDTEAFF. Together with reference TRBV18 and TRBJ1-1, the CDR3 gives the full variable domain: NAGVMQNPRHLVRRRGQEARLRCSPMKGHSHVYWYRQLPEEGLKFMVYLQKENIIDESGMPKERFSAEFPKEGPSILRIQQVVRGDSAAYFCASSPRRGWDTEAFFGQGTRLTVV.

This sequence joins TRBV5-1 and TRBJ1-1; weak D call: TRBD1 (5 bases). V shed 7 bases and J shed 2 bases, with 15 bases lying between them. In germline, CDR1 is SGHRS, CDR2 YFSETQ. The CDR3 totals 14 residues. CDR3 DNA sequence: TGCGCCAGCGGGATATGGGGCCAAAACACTGAAGCTTTCTTT. Amino acid sequence: CASGIWGQNTEAFF.

The V and J genes are TRBV6-5 and TRBJ2-5; tentatively, D is TRBD1 (6 bases). With 2 bases removed from V and 5 bases from J, the gap between germline ends came to 15 bases. The germline V gene has CDR1 MNHEY and CDR2 SVGAGI. The CDR3 has 15 residues. This CDR3 is CASSYVQGRSETQYF. For the CDR3, the DNA is TGTGCCAGCAGTTACGTACAGGGCAGATCGGAGACCCAGTACTTC.

The chain links TRBV7-3 to TRBJ1-1; 8 bases match TRBD1. The V gene's germline CDR1 is SGHTA and CDR2 FQGTGA. CDR3 length: 18 residues. Trimming took 1 base from V and 0 from J; bases not matched to a gene: 10. The CDR3 nucleotides are TGTGCCAGCAGCTTAAGGGCCGGGACAGGATATCTGAACACTGAAGCTTTCTTT. Its protein product is CASSLRAGTGYLNTEAFF.

The chain carries TRBV11-2 and TRBJ1-2; tentative D call: TRBD1 (5 bases). Trimming took off 3 bases at V and 6 bases at J, with 11 bases between the two ends. The CDR3 spans 13 residues. Per the germline V gene, CDR1 is SGHAT and CDR2 is FQNNGV. CDR3 nucleotides: TGTGCCAGCAGCTTGAATGGGGGGAATGGCTACACCTTC. Its protein is CASSLNGGNGYTF.

V is TRBV3-1 (or the pseudogene TRBV3-2) and J is TRBJ2-1, with 7 positions matching TRBD2. The CDR3 sequence is 16 residues long. V shed 6 bases and J 2 bases; nucleotides not matched to a gene: 10. Germline CDR1 is LGHDT and CDR2 is YNNKEL (reference sequence). CDR3 nucleotide sequence: TGTGCCAGCAGTCTAAATGGGGAGGGCCCCTACAATGAGCAGTTCTTC. As protein: CASSLNGEGPYNEQFF.

V usage is TRBV19 and J usage is TRBJ2-7; D is unclear. The CDR3 loop spans 17 amino acids. V lost 7 bases to trimming and J lost 6 bases, with 28 bases between them. In germline, CDR1 is LNHDA, CDR2 SQIVND (reference sequence). The CDR3 region has the DNA TGTGCCAGTAATTCCTCTGGCAGTTCGAGAGGCTTCTCCGAGCAGTACTTC. It yields the protein CASNSSGSSRGFSEQYF.

The chain joins TRBV18 to TRBJ1-5, with unresolved D. The germline gives CDR1 KGHSH, CDR2 LQKENI. The length of the CDR3 is 14 residues. V was shortened by 3 bases and J by 2 bases, with 8 bases between the two germline ends. CDR3 nucleotides: TGTGCCAGCTCACCCGATAGCGGCAATCAGCCCCAGCATTTT. The encoded protein is CASSPDSGNQPQHF.

The chain links TRBV15 to TRBJ2-5; a weak D match, TRBD2 (5 bases). The CDR3 is 16 residues long. Germline CDR1 is LNHNV and CDR2 is YYDKDF (reference sequence). With 0 bases removed from V and 5 bases from J, the gap between germline ends came to 16 bases. The CDR3 DNA is TGTGCCACCAGCAGAGATAAGGGTTCGGGGATGGAGACCCAGTACTTC. The encoded protein is CATSRDKGSGMETQYF.

The gene calls are TRBV6-5 and TRBJ2-3; TRBD1 aligns across 7 bases. V lost 6 bases to trimming and J lost 2 bases; unmatched junction nucleotides: 8. The germline CDR1 and CDR2 sequences are MNHEY and SVGAGI. The CDR3 length is 15 residues. The CDR3 nucleotides read TGTGCCAGCAGAAAAACAGGGGCCCCCACAGATACGCAGTATTTT. Its protein is CASRKTGAPTDTQYF.

The V and J genes are TRBV6-5 and TRBJ1-2; TRBD1 might be the D (5 bases). CDR1 and CDR2 (germline): MNHEY, SVGAGI. The CDR3 totals 15 residues. Trimming left V 6 bases short and J 0 bases short, with 14 bases between. The CDR3 is CASRTGLKANYGYTF. The CDR3 DNA reads TGTGCCAGCAGGACGGGACTCAAAGCTAACTATGGCTACACCTTC.

The rearrangement links TRBV6-5 to TRBJ1-4; 7 nucleotides line up with TRBD1. Per germline, CDR1 MNHEY and CDR2 SVGAGI. Unmatched junction bases numbered 8, after V lost 8 bases and J lost 8 bases. The CDR3 is 13 amino acids. The chain's CDR3 is CASGRDSQEKLFF. CDR3 coding DNA: TGTGCCAGCGGCCGGGACAGCCAAGAAAAACTGTTTTTT.

This chain uses TRBV25-1 with TRBJ2-1; the match to TRBD2 covers 9 bases. CDR1 is MGHDK, CDR2 SYGVNS, per germline. CDR3 length equals 16 residues. Losses at the gene ends were 2 bases for V and 1 base for J; bases not matched to a gene: 3. The CDR3 nucleotides read TGTGCCAGCAGTGAACTAGCGGGGAAGTCCTACAATGAGCAGTTCTTC. Translation gives CASSELAGKSYNEQFF.

V usage is TRBV2 and J usage is TRBJ2-4, with 7 bases identical to TRBD2. The CDR3 loop spans 20 amino acids. CDR1 SNHLY and CDR2 FYNNEI come from the germline V gene. V trimming: 6 bases; J trimming: 2 bases; junction bases outside the gene matches: 22. DNA for the CDR3: TGTGCCAGCAGAGCCGCCGAGGGCGGGAGCATGGGTGGATCCAAAAACATTCAGTACTTC. It specifies CASRAAEGGSMGGSKNIQYF.

This chain connects TRBV30 to TRBJ1-5; possible D gene TRBD1, 6 bases. The CDR3 length is 13 residues. Germline loops: CDR1 GTSNPN, CDR2 SVGIG (reference sequence). The ends were cut back, 3 bases at V and 7 bases at J, with 13 bases in the middle. The CDR3: CAWSRDTGQPQHF. For the CDR3, the DNA is TGTGCCTGGAGCCGGGACACAGGGCAGCCCCAGCATTTT.

V and J are TRBV20-1 and TRBJ1-5, with TRBD1 identical over 7 bases. Losses at the gene ends were 3 bases for V and 5 bases for J; bases not matched to a gene: 10. The germline V gene encodes CDR1 DFQATT and CDR2 SNEGSKA (reference sequence). The CDR3 spans 15 residues. The CDR3 loop is CSASETGAVYQPQHF. The DNA of the CDR3 is TGCAGTGCTAGTGAAACAGGGGCGGTATATCAGCCCCAGCATTTT.

V and J are TRBV3-1 (or the pseudogene TRBV3-2) and TRBJ2-3, with 7 bases lining up with TRBD2. The CDR3 has 13 residues. J lost 0 bases, V lost 8 bases, and 2 bases had no gene match. Germline V CDR1 and CDR2: LGHDT, YNNKEL (reference sequence). This CDR3 is CASLRGSTDTQYF. The DNA of the CDR3 is TGTGCCAGCCTGCGGGGGAGCACAGATACGCAGTATTTT.

The chain carries TRBV14 and TRBJ2-1; perhaps TRBD2 as D (6 bases). V was clipped by 0 bases and J by 13 bases, with 19 bases between them. In germline, CDR1 is SGHDN, CDR2 FVKESK. CDR3 length equals 15 residues. As DNA, the CDR3 is TGTGCCAGCAGCCAAGATCCCCGGGGGACGGACCGACAGTTCTTC. Its protein is CASSQDPRGTDRQFF.

V is TRBV7-9 and J is TRBJ1-5; TRBD1 matches at 8 bases. With 2 bases clipped from V and 9 bases from J, the junction kept 15 bases outside the gene matches. The V gene's germline CDR1 is SEHNR and CDR2 FQNEAQ (reference sequence). The CDR3 length is 17 residues. CDR3 in amino acids: CASSLSQGAEEYGPQHF. CDR3 nucleotide sequence: TGTGCCAGCAGCTTATCTCAGGGGGCCGAGGAATATGGGCCCCAGCATTTT.

Only one count was recorded for this clone. The gene calls are TRBV3-1 (or the pseudogene TRBV3-2) and TRBJ1-5; D is undetermined. CDR1 and CDR2 from the germline V gene are LGHDT and YNNKEL (reference sequence). The CDR3 sequence is 13 residues long. V was pared by 4 bases and J by 3 bases, with 7 bases between. The CDR3 region has the DNA TGTGCCAGCAGCCGGCAGATCAATCAGCCCCAGCATTTT. This codes for CASSRQINQPQHF.

V usage is TRBV11-3 and J usage is TRBJ2-7; maybe TRBD2 (6 bases). This CDR3 comprises 14 residues. Germline V lookup: CDR1 SGHNT, CDR2 YENEEA. V gave up 5 bases and J gave up 3 bases, with 14 bases separating them. CDR3 protein: CASSARRGVYEQYF. DNA of the CDR3: TGTGCCAGCAGCGCCCGGCGGGGTGTCTACGAGCAGTACTTC.

The chain couples TRBV11-2 to TRBJ2-1; D perhaps matches TRBD2 (5 bases). The V and J ends lost 4 bases and 10 bases respectively, with 17 bases between them. The CDR3 is 14 amino acids. Per the germline V gene, CDR1 is SGHAT and CDR2 is FQNNGV. This chain's CDR3 is CASSSRQFTGEQFF. In DNA, the CDR3 is TGTGCCAGCAGCTCCCGGCAGTTTACGGGAGAGCAGTTCTTC.

This chain connects TRBV7-9 to TRBJ1-2; 7 nucleotides match TRBD1. The CDR3 is 15 residues long. The V segment lost 2 bases and the J segment 4 bases; nucleotides outside the gene matches: 7. Germline lookup yields CDR1 SEHNR and CDR2 FQNEAQ (reference sequence). The CDR3 loop is CASSLRQGGGYGYTF. The CDR3 bases are TGTGCCAGCAGCTTAAGACAGGGCGGTGGCTATGGCTACACCTTC. The whole variable domain, remainder taken from reference TRBV7-9 and TRBJ1-2, is DTGVSQNPRHKITKRGQNVTFRCDPISEHNRLYWYRQTLGQGPEFLTYFQNEAQLEKSRLLSDRFSAERPKGSFSTLEIQRTEQGDSAMYLCASSLRQGGGYGYTFGSGTRLTVV.